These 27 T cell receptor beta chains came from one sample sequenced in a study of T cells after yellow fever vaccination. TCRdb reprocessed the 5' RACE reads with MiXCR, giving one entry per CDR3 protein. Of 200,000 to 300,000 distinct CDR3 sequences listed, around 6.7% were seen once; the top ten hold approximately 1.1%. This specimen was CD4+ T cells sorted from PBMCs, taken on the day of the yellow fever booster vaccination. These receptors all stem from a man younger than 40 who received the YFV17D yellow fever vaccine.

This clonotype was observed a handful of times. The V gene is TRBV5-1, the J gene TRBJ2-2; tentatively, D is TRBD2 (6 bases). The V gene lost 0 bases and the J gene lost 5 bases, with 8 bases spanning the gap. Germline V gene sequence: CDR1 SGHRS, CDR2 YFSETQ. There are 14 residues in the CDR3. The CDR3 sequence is CASSLDGSTGELFF. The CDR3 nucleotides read TGCGCCAGCAGCTTGGACGGGAGTACCGGGGAGCTGTTTTTT.

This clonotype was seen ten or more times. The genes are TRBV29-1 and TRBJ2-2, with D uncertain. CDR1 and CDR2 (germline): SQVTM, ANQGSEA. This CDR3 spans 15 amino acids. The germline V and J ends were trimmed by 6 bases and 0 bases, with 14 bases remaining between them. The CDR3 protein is CSVKPTPANTGELFF. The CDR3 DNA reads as TGCAGCGTCAAACCAACTCCTGCGAACACCGGGGAGCTGTTTTTT.

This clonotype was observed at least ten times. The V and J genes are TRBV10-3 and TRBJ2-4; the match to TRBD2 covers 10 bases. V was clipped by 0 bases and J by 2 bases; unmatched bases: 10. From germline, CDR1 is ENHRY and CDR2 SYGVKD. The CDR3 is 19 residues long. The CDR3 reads CAISESMSSGRSSKNIQYF. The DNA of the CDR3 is TGTGCCATCAGTGAGTCGATGTCTAGCGGGAGAAGTTCCAAAAACATTCAGTACTTC.

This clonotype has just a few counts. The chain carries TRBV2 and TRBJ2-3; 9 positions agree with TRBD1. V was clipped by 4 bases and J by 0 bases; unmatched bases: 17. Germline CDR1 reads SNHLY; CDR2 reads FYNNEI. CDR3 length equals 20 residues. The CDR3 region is CASSATVQGALNPSTDTQYF. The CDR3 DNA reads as TGTGCCAGCAGTGCTACCGTACAGGGGGCCTTGAATCCTAGCACAGATACGCAGTATTTT.

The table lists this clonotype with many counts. The CDR3 loop is CASASGRGYEQYF. CDR3 in DNA: TGTGCCAGCGCAAGCGGGAGAGGATACGAGCAGTACTTC. The chain carries TRBV6-1 and TRBJ2-7; 8 bases align to TRBD2. The CDR3 has 13 residues. In germline, CDR1 is MNHNS, CDR2 SASEGT. V trimming: 8 bases; J trimming: 4 bases; junction bases outside the gene matches: 7.

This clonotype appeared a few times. CDR3 DNA: TGTGCCAGCAGCCTGATGAACACTGAAGCTTTCTTT. The encoded protein is CASSLMNTEAFF. The chain uses TRBV2 and TRBJ1-1; no definite D call. The CDR3 runs to 12 residues. The V end lost 6 bases, the J end lost 0 bases, and 5 bases lay between the germline ends. CDR1 and CDR2 (germline): SNHLY, FYNNEI.

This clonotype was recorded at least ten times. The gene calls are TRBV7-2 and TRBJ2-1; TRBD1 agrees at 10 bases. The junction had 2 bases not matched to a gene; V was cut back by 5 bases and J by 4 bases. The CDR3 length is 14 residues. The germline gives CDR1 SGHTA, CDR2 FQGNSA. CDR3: CASSPGQGYNEQFF. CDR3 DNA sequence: TGTGCCAGCAGCCCGGGACAGGGGTACAATGAGCAGTTCTTC.

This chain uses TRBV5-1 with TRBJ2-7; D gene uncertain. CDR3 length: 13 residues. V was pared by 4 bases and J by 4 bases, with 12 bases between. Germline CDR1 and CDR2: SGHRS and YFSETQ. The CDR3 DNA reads TGCGCCAGCAGCCCCCTGAGGAGTTACGAGCAGTACTTC. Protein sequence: CASSPLRSYEQYF.

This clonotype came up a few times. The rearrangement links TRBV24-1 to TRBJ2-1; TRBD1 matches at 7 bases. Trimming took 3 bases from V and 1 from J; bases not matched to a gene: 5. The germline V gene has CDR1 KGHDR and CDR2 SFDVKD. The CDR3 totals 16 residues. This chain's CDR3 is CATSDIPGQSYNEQFF. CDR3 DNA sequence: TGTGCCACCAGTGATATACCGGGACAGTCCTACAATGAGCAGTTCTTC.

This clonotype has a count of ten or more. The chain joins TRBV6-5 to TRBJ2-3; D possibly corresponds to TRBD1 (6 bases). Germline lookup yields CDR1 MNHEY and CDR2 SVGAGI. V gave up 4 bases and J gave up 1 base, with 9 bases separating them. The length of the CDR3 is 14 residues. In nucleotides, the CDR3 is TGTGCCAGCAGTTCACCAGGGGGCACAGATACGCAGTATTTT. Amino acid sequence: CASSSPGGTDTQYF.

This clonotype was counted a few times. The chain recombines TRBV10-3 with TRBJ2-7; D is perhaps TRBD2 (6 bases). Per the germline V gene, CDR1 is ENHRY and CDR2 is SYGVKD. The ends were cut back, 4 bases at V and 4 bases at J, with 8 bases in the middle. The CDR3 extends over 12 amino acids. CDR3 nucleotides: TGTGCCATCAGTGCCGGGAGTTACGAGCAGTACTTC. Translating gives CAISAGSYEQYF.

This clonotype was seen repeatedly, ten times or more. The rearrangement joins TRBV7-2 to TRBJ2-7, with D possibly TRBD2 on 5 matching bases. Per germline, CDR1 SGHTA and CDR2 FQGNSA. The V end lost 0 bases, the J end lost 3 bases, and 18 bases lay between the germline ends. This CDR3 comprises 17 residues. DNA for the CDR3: TGTGCCAGCAGCTTAGCTACCGGACCCCTCGGAGGCTACGAGCAGTACTTC. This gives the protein CASSLATGPLGGYEQYF.

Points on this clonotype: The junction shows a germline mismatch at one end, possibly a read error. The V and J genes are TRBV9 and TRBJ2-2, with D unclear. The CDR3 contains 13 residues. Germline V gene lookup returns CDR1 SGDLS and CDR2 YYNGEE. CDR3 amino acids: CASSTLGTVELFF. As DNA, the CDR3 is TGTGCCAGCAGTACCCTCGGAACCGTGGAGCTGTTTTTT. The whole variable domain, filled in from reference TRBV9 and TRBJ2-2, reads DSGVTQTPKHLITATGQRVTLRCSPRSGDLSVYWYQQSLDQGLQFLIQYYNGEERAKGNILERFSAQQFPDLHSELNLSSLELGDSALYFCASSTLGTVELFFGEGSRLTVL.

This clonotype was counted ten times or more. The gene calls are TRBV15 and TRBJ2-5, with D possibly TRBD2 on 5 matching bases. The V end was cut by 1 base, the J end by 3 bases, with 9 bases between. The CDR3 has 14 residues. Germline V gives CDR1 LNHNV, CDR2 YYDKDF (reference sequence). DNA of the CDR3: TGTGCCACCAGCAGAGGTCCCGGGAAAGAGACCCAGTACTTC. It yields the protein CATSRGPGKETQYF.

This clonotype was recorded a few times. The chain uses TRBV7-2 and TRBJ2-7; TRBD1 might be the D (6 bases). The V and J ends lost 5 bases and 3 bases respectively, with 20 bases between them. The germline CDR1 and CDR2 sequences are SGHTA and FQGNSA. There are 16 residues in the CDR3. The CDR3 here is CASSPPFRDTNYEQYF. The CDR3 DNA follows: TGTGCCAGCAGCCCCCCTTTCCGGGACACTAACTACGAGCAGTACTTC.

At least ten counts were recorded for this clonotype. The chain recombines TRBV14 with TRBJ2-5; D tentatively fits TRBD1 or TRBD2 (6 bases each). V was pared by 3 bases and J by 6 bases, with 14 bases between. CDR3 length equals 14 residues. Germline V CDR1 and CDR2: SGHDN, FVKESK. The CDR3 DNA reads TGTGCCAGCAGCCAGCCGGGGGCTTTCAAGACCCAGTACTTC. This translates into CASSQPGAFKTQYF. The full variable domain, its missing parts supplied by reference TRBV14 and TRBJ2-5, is EAGVTQFPSHSVIEKGQTVTLRCDPISGHDNLYWYRRVMGKEIKFLLHFVKESKQDESGMPNNRFLAERTGGTYSTLKVQPAELEDSGVYFCASSQPGAFKTQYFGPGTRLLVL.

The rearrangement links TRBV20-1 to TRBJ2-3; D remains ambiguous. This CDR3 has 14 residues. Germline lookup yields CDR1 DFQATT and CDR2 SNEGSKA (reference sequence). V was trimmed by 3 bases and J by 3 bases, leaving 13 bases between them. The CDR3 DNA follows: TGCAGTGCTAGGCGCCTAGGAAAAACAGATACGCAGTATTTT. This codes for CSARRLGKTDTQYF.

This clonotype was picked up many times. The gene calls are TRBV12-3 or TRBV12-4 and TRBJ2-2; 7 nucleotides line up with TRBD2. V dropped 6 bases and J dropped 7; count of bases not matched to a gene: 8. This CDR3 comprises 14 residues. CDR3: CASRAGRVIGELFF. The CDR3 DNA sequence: TGTGCCAGCAGAGCAGGGAGGGTGATCGGGGAGCTGTTTTTT.

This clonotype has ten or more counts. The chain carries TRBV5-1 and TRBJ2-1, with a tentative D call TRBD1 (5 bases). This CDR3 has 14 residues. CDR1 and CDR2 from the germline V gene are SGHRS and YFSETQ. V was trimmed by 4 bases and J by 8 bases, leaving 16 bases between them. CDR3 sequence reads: CASSLVRAEHEQFF. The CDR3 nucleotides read TGCGCCAGCAGCCTAGTCAGGGCGGAACATGAGCAGTTCTTC.

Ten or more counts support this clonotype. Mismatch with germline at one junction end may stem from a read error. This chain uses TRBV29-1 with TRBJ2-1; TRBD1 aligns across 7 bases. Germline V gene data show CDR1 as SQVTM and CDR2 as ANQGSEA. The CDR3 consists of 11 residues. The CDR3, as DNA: TGTTGGGGACAGAACTACAATGAGCAGTTCTTC. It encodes CWGQNYNEQFF.

The CDR3 sequence: CASRGGNLNTEAFF. In DNA form, the CDR3 reads TGTGCCAGCCGGGGGGGAAATTTGAACACTGAAGCTTTCTTT. The chain recombines TRBV6-1 with TRBJ1-1; tentative D call: TRBD1 (5 bases). V was trimmed by 8 bases and J by 0 bases, leaving 13 bases between them. The CDR3 runs to 14 residues. CDR1 MNHNS and CDR2 SASEGT come from the germline V gene.

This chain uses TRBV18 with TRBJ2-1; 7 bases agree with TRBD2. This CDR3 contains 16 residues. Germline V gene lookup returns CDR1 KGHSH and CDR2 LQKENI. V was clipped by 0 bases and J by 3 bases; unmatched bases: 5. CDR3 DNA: TGTGCCAGCTCACCACCGTCTAGCGGCTACTACAATGAGCAGTTCTTC. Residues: CASSPPSSGYYNEQFF.

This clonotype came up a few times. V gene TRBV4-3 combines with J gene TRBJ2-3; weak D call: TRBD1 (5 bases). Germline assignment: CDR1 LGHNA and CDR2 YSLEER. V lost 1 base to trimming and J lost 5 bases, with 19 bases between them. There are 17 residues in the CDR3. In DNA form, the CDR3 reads TGCGCCAGCAGCCAAGTGTCGAGGCTCAGGGTAGGAGATACGCAGTATTTT. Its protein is CASSQVSRLRVGDTQYF.

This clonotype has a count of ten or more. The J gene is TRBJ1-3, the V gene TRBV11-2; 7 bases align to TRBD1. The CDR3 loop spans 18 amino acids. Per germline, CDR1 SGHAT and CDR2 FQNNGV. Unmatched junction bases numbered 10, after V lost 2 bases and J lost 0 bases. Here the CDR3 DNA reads TGTGCCAGCAGCTTAACCCCGAGGACAGGTCTCTCTGGAAACACCATATATTTT. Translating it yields CASSLTPRTGLSGNTIYF.

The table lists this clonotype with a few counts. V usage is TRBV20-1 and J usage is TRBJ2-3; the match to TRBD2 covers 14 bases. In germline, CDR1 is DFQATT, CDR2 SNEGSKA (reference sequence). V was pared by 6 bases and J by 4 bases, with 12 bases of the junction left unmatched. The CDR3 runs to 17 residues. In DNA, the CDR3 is TGCAGTGCCCAAAGGCCGGGACTAGCGGGAGCGTCAGATACGCAGTATTTT. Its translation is CSAQRPGLAGASDTQYF.

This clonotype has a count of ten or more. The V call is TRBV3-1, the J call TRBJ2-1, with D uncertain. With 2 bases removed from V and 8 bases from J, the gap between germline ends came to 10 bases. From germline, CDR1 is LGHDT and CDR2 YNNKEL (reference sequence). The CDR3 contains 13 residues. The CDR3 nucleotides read TGTGCCAGCAGCCAAAACGTCTTCGATGAGCAGTTCTTC. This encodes CASSQNVFDEQFF.

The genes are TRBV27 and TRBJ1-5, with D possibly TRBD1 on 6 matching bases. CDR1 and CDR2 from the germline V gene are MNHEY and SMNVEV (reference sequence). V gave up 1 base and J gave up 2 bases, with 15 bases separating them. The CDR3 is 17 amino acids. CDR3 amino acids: CASSLWGLVEGNQPQHF. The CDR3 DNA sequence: TGTGCCAGCAGTTTATGGGGGCTCGTGGAGGGCAATCAGCCCCAGCATTTT.